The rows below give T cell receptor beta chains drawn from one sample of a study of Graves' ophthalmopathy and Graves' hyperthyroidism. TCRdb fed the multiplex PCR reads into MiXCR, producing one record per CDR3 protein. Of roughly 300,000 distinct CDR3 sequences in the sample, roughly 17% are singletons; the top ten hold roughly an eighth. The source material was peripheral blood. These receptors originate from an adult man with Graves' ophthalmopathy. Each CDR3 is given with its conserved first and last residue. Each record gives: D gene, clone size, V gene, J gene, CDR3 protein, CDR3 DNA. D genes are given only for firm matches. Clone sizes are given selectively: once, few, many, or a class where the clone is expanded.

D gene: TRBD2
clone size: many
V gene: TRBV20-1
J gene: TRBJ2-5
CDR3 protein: CSARVLLGEGRETQYF
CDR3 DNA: TGCAGTGCTAGAGTGCTTCTGGGGGAGGGCCGCGAGACCCAGTACTTC

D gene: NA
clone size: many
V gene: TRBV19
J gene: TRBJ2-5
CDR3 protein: CASRGTEQETQYF
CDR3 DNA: TGTGCCAGTAGAGGGACCGAACAAGAGACCCAGTACTTC

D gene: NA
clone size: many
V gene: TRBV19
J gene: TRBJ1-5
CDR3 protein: CASSIRDSNQPQHF
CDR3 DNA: TGTGCCAGTAGTATACGAGATAGCAATCAGCCCCAGCATTTT

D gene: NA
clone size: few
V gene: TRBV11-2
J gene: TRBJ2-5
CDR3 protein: CAGSLASDQETQYF
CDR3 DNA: TGTGCCGGCAGCTTAGCGAGCGACCAAGAGACCCAGTACTTC

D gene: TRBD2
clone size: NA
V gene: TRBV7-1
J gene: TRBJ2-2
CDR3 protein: CASNSARGLAGSLDTGELFF
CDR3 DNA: TGTGCCAGCAACTCCGCGCGAGGGCTAGCGGGATCATTGGACACCGGGGAGCTGTTTTTT

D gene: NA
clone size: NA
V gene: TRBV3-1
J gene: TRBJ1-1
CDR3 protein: CASSQGGITEAFF
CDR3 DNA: TGTGCCAGCAGCCAAGGCGGGATCACTGAAGCTTTCTTT

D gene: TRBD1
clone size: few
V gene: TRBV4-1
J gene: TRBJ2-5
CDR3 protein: CASSQDGTGGETQYF
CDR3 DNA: TGCGCCAGCAGCCAAGACGGGACAGGGGGAGAGACCCAGTACTTC

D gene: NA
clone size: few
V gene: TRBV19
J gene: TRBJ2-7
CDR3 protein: CASSQPGSYEQYF
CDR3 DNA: TGTGCCAGCTCACAACCAGGATCCTACGAGCAGTACTTC

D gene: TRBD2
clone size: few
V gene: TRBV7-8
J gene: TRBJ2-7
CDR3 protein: CASSLGWGTRGEQYF
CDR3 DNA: TGTGCCAGCAGCTTAGGGTGGGGGACTAGAGGGGAGCAGTACTTC

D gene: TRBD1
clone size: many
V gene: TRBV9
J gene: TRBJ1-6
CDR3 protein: CASSREGQGDSPLHF
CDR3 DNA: TGTGCCAGCAGCCGAGAGGGACAGGGGGATTCACCCCTCCACTTT

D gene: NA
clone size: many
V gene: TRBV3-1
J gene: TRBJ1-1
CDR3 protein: CASSQGRWNTEAFF
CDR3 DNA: TGTGCCAGCAGCCAGGGACGGTGGAACACTGAAGCTTTCTTT

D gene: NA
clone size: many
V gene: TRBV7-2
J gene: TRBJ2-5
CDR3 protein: CASSPQGAGAFQETQYF
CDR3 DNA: TGTGCCAGCAGCCCCCAGGGGGCGGGGGCCTTTCAAGAGACCCAGTACTTC

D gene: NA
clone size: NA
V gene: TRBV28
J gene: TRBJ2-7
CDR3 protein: CASSPPGGVLKEQYF
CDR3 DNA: TGTGCCAGCAGTCCCCCTGGAGGGGTCCTCAAGGAGCAGTACTTC

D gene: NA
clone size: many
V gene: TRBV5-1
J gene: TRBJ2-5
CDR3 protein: CASSLVPGSGETQYF
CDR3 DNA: TGCGCCAGCAGCTTGGTTCCCGGGAGCGGAGAGACCCAGTACTTC

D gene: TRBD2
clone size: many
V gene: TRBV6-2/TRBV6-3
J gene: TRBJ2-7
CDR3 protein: CAIRSGGAYEQYF
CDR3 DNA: TGTGCCATCCGTAGCGGGGGAGCCTACGAGCAGTACTTC

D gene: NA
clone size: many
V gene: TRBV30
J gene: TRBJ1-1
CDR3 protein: CAWSVTGAGDTEAFF
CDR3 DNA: TGTGCCTGGAGTGTAACTGGGGCCGGGGACACTGAAGCTTTCTTT

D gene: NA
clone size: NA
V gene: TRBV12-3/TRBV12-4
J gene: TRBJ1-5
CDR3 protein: CASSQATASNQPQHF
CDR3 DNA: TGTGCCAGCAGCCAAGCGACCGCGAGCAATCAGCCCCAGCATTTT